This TCR beta chain was recorded in a study of blood T cell repertoires in COVID-19 (dated by TCRdb to the early 2020s). Regarding the study in general: Collaborator samples came from the United States, Italy and Spain and covered acute and convalescent phases of COVID-19. The material from the prospective study consisted of cDNA or gDNA derived from T cells, B-cell-depleted T cells, or PBMCs. The dataset comprised deeply sampled blood TCRbeta repertoires from subjects exposed to, actively infected with, or recovered from COVID-19. A freely available public database, intended as a resource for researchers studying the immune response to SARS-CoV-2, is where the repertoires were released. Samples came from the ongoing ImmuneRACE study (first 160 participants) plus 1,254 subjects from 6 global collaborators. The sample metadata nearly always contained a de-identified subject ID, COVID-19 status, age in years and sex. Where HLA class I and class II types were available, the types were taken from metadata supplied by the sample provider, not from assay-based typing. What the research found in general, with its limitations: The amount of clinical and demographic metadata varied by source and participant and was provided uncurated.

From the cysteine up to the phenylalanine, the CDR3 has a length of 14 residues. Left in the record is the CDR3 DNA by itself, 42 bases read in frame from the first base. The trim is 3 bases for V and 2 bases for J, with a gap of 8 bases between the germline ends. CDR1 SNHLY and CDR2 FYNNEI are derived from the germline V gene. The immunoSEQ Assay, a bias-controlled multiplex PCR, was used to amplify TCRbeta CDR3 regions from genomic DNA. As for the original processing: The number of nucleated cells in each sample was estimated by amplification of reference gene primers within the assay. To quantify the absolute abundance of each unique TCRbeta CDR3 rearrangement, sequence reads were collapsed and filtered. For each sample, productive Simpson clonality was calculated by taking the square root of Simpson's diversity index across productive rearrangements. Here the immuneACCESS table is served through TCRdb, limited to in-frame sequences with V and J called. Missing clones are a known gap in these copies; in checked studies unresolved V genes cover under half, and the rest lacks a known reason. V, J and clone size are taken as reported in that table, and D and trimming were inferred from the DNA itself. This sample comprises fewer than 75,000 clones, 89% of them detected only once. The top ten clonotypes cover under 10% of the sample.

Whole blood was collected in K2EDTA tubes by collaborating institutions according to the institutions' own protocols. Collaborator samples were shipped for TCRbeta analysis as frozen whole blood, isolated PBMCs, or DNA extracted from either sample type. Note on this clone: Its cognate antigen has yet to be identified. The input lacks base qualities; no much larger clone sits a single base away.

In this chain, TRBV2 is recombined with TRBJ1-3; the D gene is perhaps TRBD1, from 5 matching bases. Specimen: peripheral blood. This clonotype was obtained from a man at least 80 years old with acute or convalescent COVID-19. The CDR3 reads as follows: CASSDQGPGNTIYF. The DNA is as follows: TGTGCCAGCAGTGACCAGGGTCCTGGAAACACCATATATTTT.